These T cell receptor beta chains were read from a single sample in a study of tumor-infiltrating lymphocytes in primary liver carcinoma. From the multiplex PCR reads, TCRdb called clonotypes with MiXCR, one entry per CDR3 protein. The sample includes 100,000 or so distinct CDR3 sequences, about four fifths seen only once; the top ten take approximately 21%. Sequencing was performed on liver tumor tissue from sampling region 3. These receptors were obtained from a man aged 35 to 55 with primary liver carcinoma and hepatitis B virus infection. Each CDR3 is given with its conserved first and last residue. The D gene is left open where the match is weak. Rows give clone size only sometimes, using once, few, many, or a class for an expanded clone.

d_gene: .
v_gene: TRBV12-3/TRBV12-4
abundance: .
j_gene: TRBJ1-2
CDR3aa: CASSTAGGGRGYTF
CDR3nt: TGTGCCAGCAGTACCGCCGGAGGGGGGCGTGGCTACACCTTT

d_gene: TRBD2
v_gene: TRBV28
abundance: many
j_gene: TRBJ2-1
CDR3aa: CASSTTSGRAHNEQFF
CDR3nt: TGTGCCAGCAGTACGACTAGCGGGAGGGCCCACAATGAGCAGTTCTTC

d_gene: TRBD1
v_gene: TRBV7-8
abundance: once
j_gene: TRBJ2-5
CDR3aa: CASSPRTGSKEIQNF
CDR3nt: TGTGCCAGCAGCCCCCGGACAGGCTCGAAAGAGATCCAGAACTTC

d_gene: .
v_gene: TRBV6-1
abundance: .
j_gene: TRBJ1-5
CDR3aa: CPSSEWGMGDQPQPF
CDR3nt: TGTCCCAGCAGTGAATGGGGAATGGGGGATCAGCCCCAGCCTTTT

d_gene: TRBD2
v_gene: TRBV28
abundance: .
j_gene: TRBJ2-1
CDR3aa: CASSSPSEAGGYYNEQFF
CDR3nt: TGTGCCAGCAGTTCCCCCTCGGAGGCGGGAGGGTACTACAATGAGCAGTTCTTC

d_gene: .
v_gene: TRBV11-1
abundance: .
j_gene: TRBJ2-7
CDR3aa: CVSSLTGSGEYEQYF
CDR3nt: TGTGTCAGCAGCTTAACGGGATCGGGAGAATACGAGCAATATTTC

d_gene: TRBD2
v_gene: TRBV7-8
abundance: .
j_gene: TRBJ2-1
CDR3aa: CASSSRGSGLARGTYNEQFF
CDR3nt: TGTGCCAGCAGCTCCCGAGGCTCGGGACTAGCGAGGGGGACTTACAATGAACAGTTCTTC

d_gene: .
v_gene: TRBV29-1
abundance: .
j_gene: TRBJ1-3
CDR3aa: CSVVAGGNTICF
CDR3nt: .

d_gene: TRBD2
v_gene: TRBV12-3/TRBV12-4
abundance: .
j_gene: TRBJ2-1
CDR3aa: CASMTSARYYEQFF
CDR3nt: TGTGCCAGTATGACTAGCGCGAGATACTATGAGCAGTTCTTC

d_gene: TRBD1
v_gene: TRBV28
abundance: .
j_gene: TRBJ1-5
CDR3aa: CASSQGDQPQHF
CDR3nt: TGTGCAAGCAGTCAGGGGGACCAGCCCCAGCATTTT

d_gene: .
v_gene: TRBV11-1
abundance: .
j_gene: TRBJ2-2
CDR3aa: CASSFWDTEDPFF
CDR3nt: TGTGCCAGCAGCTTTTGGGACACCGAGGACCCGTTTTTT

d_gene: .
v_gene: TRBV6-1
abundance: many
j_gene: TRBJ1-5
CDR3aa: CASTMAPNQPQHF
CDR3nt: TGTGCCAGCACGATGGCACCGAATCAGCCCCAGCATTTT

d_gene: .
v_gene: TRBV6-2/TRBV6-3
abundance: .
j_gene: TRBJ2-7
CDR3aa: CAGSYKVPYEQYF
CDR3nt: TGTGCCGGCAGTTATAAGGTACCCTACGAGCAATACTTC

d_gene: TRBD2
v_gene: TRBV4-2
abundance: .
j_gene: TRBJ2-3
CDR3aa: CARSQDLGTRGVTLYF
CDR3nt: TGTGCCAGAAGCCAAGATTTGGGGACTAGGGGCGTTACGCTGTATTTT

d_gene: .
v_gene: TRBV11-2
abundance: .
j_gene: TRBJ2-6
CDR3aa: CASNMGGDRDISLSGANVLTF
CDR3nt: TGTGCCAGCAACATGGGAGGAGACAGGGACATTTCCCTCTCTGGGGCCAACGTCCTGACTTTC

d_gene: .
v_gene: TRBV29-1
abundance: .
j_gene: TRBJ2-1
CDR3aa: CSATPLSYNERFF
CDR3nt: TGCAGCGCCACCCCCCTCTCCTACAATGAGCGGTTCTTC

d_gene: TRBD1
v_gene: TRBV6-2/TRBV6-3
abundance: .
j_gene: TRBJ2-5
CDR3aa: CASSRTPRGRFGEIQHF
CDR3nt: TGTGCCAGCAGTCGAACCCCCAGGGGGCGATTCGGCGAGATCCAGCACTTC

d_gene: .
v_gene: TRBV6-6
abundance: .
j_gene: TRBJ2-1
CDR3aa: CASSYSEETGDEQHF
CDR3nt: TGTGCCAGCAGTTACTCTGAAGAGACGGGAGATGAGCAGCATTTC

d_gene: .
v_gene: TRBV7-9
abundance: .
j_gene: TRBJ2-5
CDR3aa: CARSQESTLRETQYF
CDR3nt: TGTGCCAGGAGCCAGGAGTCCACACTGCGAGAGACCCAATACTTC

d_gene: .
v_gene: TRBV4-1
abundance: .
j_gene: TRBJ2-3
CDR3aa: CASSQDRTRGSTDTQYF
CDR3nt: TGCGCCAGCAGCCAAGATCGGACAAGAGGGAGCACAGATACGCAGTATTTT

d_gene: TRBD2
v_gene: TRBV4-1
abundance: .
j_gene: TRBJ2-1
CDR3aa: CASSLLSGINNEQFF
CDR3nt: TGCGCCAGCAGCCTTCTTAGCGGGATTAACAATGAGCAGTTCTTC

d_gene: .
v_gene: TRBV5-1
abundance: .
j_gene: TRBJ2-7
CDR3aa: CASNTDPPGRHEQYF
CDR3nt: TGCGCCAGCAACACCGACCCGCCCGGACGGCACGAGCAGTACTTC

d_gene: TRBD2
v_gene: TRBV11-1
abundance: .
j_gene: TRBJ2-1
CDR3aa: CASSVGGSNEQFF
CDR3nt: TGTGCCAGCAGCGTGGGAGGGTCAAATGAGCAGTTCTTC

d_gene: .
v_gene: TRBV5-1
abundance: .
j_gene: TRBJ2-1
CDR3aa: CASISARGYNEQFF
CDR3nt: TGCGCCAGCATTTCGGCGAGAGGGTACAATGAGCAGTTCTTC

d_gene: .
v_gene: TRBV14
abundance: once
j_gene: TRBJ1-6
CDR3aa: CVGSHPGENSPLHF
CDR3nt: TGTGTCGGCAGCCACCCAGGGGAAAATTCACCCCTCCACTTT

d_gene: .
v_gene: TRBV4-1
abundance: .
j_gene: TRBJ1-1
CDR3aa: CASSLGTGVLNTEAFF
CDR3nt: TGCGCCAGCAGCCTCGGGACTGGGGTCCTGAACACTGAAGCTTTCTTT

d_gene: TRBD2
v_gene: TRBV4-2
abundance: .
j_gene: TRBJ2-7
CDR3aa: CASSKDSGRDNEQYF
CDR3nt: TGTGCCAGCAGTAAAGATAGCGGGAGGGACAACGAGCAGTACTTC

d_gene: TRBD2
v_gene: TRBV4-3
abundance: .
j_gene: TRBJ2-3
CDR3aa: CANSQDLPSETSERADTQYF
CDR3nt: TGCGCCAACAGCCAAGATCTTCCCTCCGAGACTAGCGAGAGAGCAGATACGCAGTATTTT

d_gene: TRBD2
v_gene: TRBV24-1
abundance: .
j_gene: TRBJ2-3
CDR3aa: CPTSGRETTSTDTQYF
CDR3nt: TGTCCCACCAGTGGGAGGGAAACGACTAGCACAGATACGCAGTATTTT

d_gene: TRBD2
v_gene: TRBV29-1
abundance: .
j_gene: TRBJ2-1
CDR3aa: CRVGLAGGFYNKQFF
CDR3nt: TGCAGAGTTGGACTAGCGGGAGGGTTCTATAATAAGCAGTTCTTC

d_gene: TRBD2
v_gene: TRBV29-1
abundance: .
j_gene: TRBJ2-7
CDR3aa: CSLEDPGGSSYEQYF
CDR3nt: TGCAGCTTGGAAGATCCTGGCGGGAGCTCCTACGAGCAGTACTTC

d_gene: .
v_gene: TRBV28
abundance: .
j_gene: TRBJ1-2
CDR3aa: CASSLEGAQGYTF
CDR3nt: TGTGCCAGCAGTTTGGAGGGTGCTCAGGGCTACACCTTC

d_gene: .
v_gene: TRBV4-2
abundance: .
j_gene: TRBJ1-2
CDR3aa: CASSQETAQGRNYSYTF
CDR3nt: TGTGCCAGCAGCCAAGAAACCGCCCAGGGGCGTAACTACAGCTACACCTTC

d_gene: .
v_gene: TRBV12-3/TRBV12-4
abundance: .
j_gene: TRBJ1-2
CDR3aa: CAIGQGVDGYIF
CDR3nt: TGTGCCATAGGACAAGGGGTCGATGGCTACATCTTC

d_gene: .
v_gene: TRBV6-2/TRBV6-3
abundance: few
j_gene: TRBJ1-1
CDR3aa: CASSPHSMGITEAFF
CDR3nt: TGTGCCAGCAGTCCCCATTCGATGGGGATCACTGAGGCTTTCTTT

d_gene: TRBD1
v_gene: TRBV6-1
abundance: .
j_gene: TRBJ2-1
CDR3aa: CASSEQQGAYNERFF
CDR3nt: TGTGCCAGCAGTGAACAACAGGGGGCCTATAATGAGCGGTTCTTC

d_gene: .
v_gene: TRBV7-9
abundance: .
j_gene: TRBJ1-1
CDR3aa: CVSSIAGGNTESFF
CDR3nt: TGTGTCAGCAGCATAGCGGGGGGAAACACTGAATCTTTCTTT

d_gene: TRBD1
v_gene: TRBV4-1
abundance: few
j_gene: TRBJ1-6
CDR3aa: CARSQDRGQGRNSPLHF
CDR3nt: TGCGCCAGGAGCCAAGATCGGGGACAGGGTCGGAATTCACCCCTCCACTTT

d_gene: TRBD1
v_gene: TRBV5-1
abundance: once
j_gene: TRBJ2-5
CDR3aa: CACSLLTGVYQVTQYF
CDR3nt: TGCGCCTGCAGCTTGCTGACAGGGGTGTACCAAGTGACCCAGTACTTC

d_gene: .
v_gene: TRBV7-8
abundance: .
j_gene: TRBJ2-4
CDR3aa: CAILGSRGGKNIRYF
CDR3nt: TGTGCCATTTTGGGTTCGAGAGGAGGCAAAAACATTCGGTACTTC

d_gene: .
v_gene: TRBV11-2
abundance: .
j_gene: TRBJ2-3
CDR3aa: CANSLDPGETSTDTQYF
CDR3nt: TGTGCCAACAGCTTAGATCCGGGGGAGACTAGTACAGATACGCAATATTTT

d_gene: .
v_gene: TRBV11-2
abundance: .
j_gene: TRBJ1-2
CDR3aa: CASSSNPGEDYTF
CDR3nt: TGTGCCAGCAGTTCTAACCCTGGGGAAGACTACACCTTC

d_gene: .
v_gene: TRBV6-5
abundance: .
j_gene: TRBJ1-2
CDR3aa: CATLDLDAMHTF
CDR3nt: TGTGCCACCCTAGACCTTGATGCGATGCACACCTTC

d_gene: TRBD2
v_gene: TRBV12-3/TRBV12-4
abundance: .
j_gene: TRBJ2-5
CDR3aa: CASGLAGVETQYF
CDR3nt: TGTGCTAGCGGTCTAGCGGGAGTTGAGACCCAGTACTTC

d_gene: .
v_gene: TRBV6-1
abundance: .
j_gene: TRBJ2-3
CDR3aa: CAAAPTEAMIDTQYF
CDR3nt: TGTGCCGCAGCCCCCACAGAGGCGATGATAGATACGCAGTATTTT

d_gene: .
v_gene: TRBV29-1
abundance: .
j_gene: TRBJ2-7
CDR3aa: CSVRQSVSGEQYF
CDR3nt: TGCAGCGTTAGACAGAGCGTGTCGGGCGAGCAGTACTTC

d_gene: .
v_gene: TRBV6-1
abundance: .
j_gene: TRBJ2-1
CDR3aa: CASSEEAEGYNEQSF
CDR3nt: TGTGCCAGCAGTGAAGAAGCGGAAGGATACAATGAGCAATCCTTC

d_gene: .
v_gene: TRBV12-3/TRBV12-4
abundance: .
j_gene: TRBJ2-2
CDR3aa: CANSSHDGGGELFF
CDR3nt: TGTGCCAACAGTTCCCACGACGGGGGCGGGGAGCTGTTTTTT

d_gene: .
v_gene: TRBV29-1
abundance: many
j_gene: TRBJ1-1
CDR3aa: CSVGPGWAMNTEAFF
CDR3nt: TGCAGCGTTGGACCCGGGTGGGCCATGAACACTGAAGCTTTCTTT

d_gene: .
v_gene: TRBV6-1
abundance: once
j_gene: TRBJ1-6
CDR3aa: CASCAWTDLWGSPLHF
CDR3nt: TGTGCCAGCTGTGCCTGGACGGATCTCTGGGGTTCACCCCTCCACTTT

d_gene: .
v_gene: TRBV29-1
abundance: .
j_gene: TRBJ1-1
CDR3aa: CSVDGGCGMRTDAFF
CDR3nt: TGCAGCGTTGACGGGGGGTGTGGAATGAGGACTGATGCTTTCTTT

d_gene: .
v_gene: TRBV25-1
abundance: once
j_gene: TRBJ1-2
CDR3aa: CANSPSGTGGYTF
CDR3nt: TGTGCCAACAGTCCGTCAGGGACGGGTGGCTACACCTTC

d_gene: .
v_gene: TRBV6-1
abundance: .
j_gene: TRBJ1-2
CDR3aa: CASTTGLGYTF
CDR3nt: TGTGCCAGCACTACAGGGCTCGGCTACACCTTC

d_gene: TRBD2
v_gene: TRBV19
abundance: .
j_gene: TRBJ2-1
CDR3aa: CASSPRTSGRYNEQFF
CDR3nt: TGTGCCAGTAGTCCCAGGACTAGCGGGCGCTACAATGAGCAGTTCTTC